These 24 T cell receptor beta chains share one sample of origin, sequenced in a study of spatial heterogeneity in lung cancer. Findings of the study overall: Expanded alpha and beta TCR counts within tumors tracked tumor mutation counts.

TCRdb ran MiXCR on the 5' RACE reads and lists one entry per CDR3 protein. This table has 18,000 or so distinct CDR3 sequences, 5% to 7% appearing once. Their antigens remain unidentified. Documented time point: sample taken at primary tumor resection. The material sequenced was lung tumor tissue, taken at surgery. These receptors originate from a female donor with early-stage non-small cell lung cancer.

This clonotype appeared a few times. The chain uses TRBV24-1 and TRBJ2-1; TRBD2 might be the D (6 bases). In germline, CDR1 is KGHDR, CDR2 SFDVKD. This CDR3 region has 16 residues. V lost 2 bases, J lost 4 bases, and 14 bases lay in between. The CDR3 reads CATSDSGSGGYNEQFF. DNA of the CDR3: TGTGCCACCAGTGATTCCGGGTCCGGGGGTTACAATGAGCAGTTCTTC.

Only a few counts were recorded for this clonotype. The chain joins TRBV7-9 to TRBJ2-1; 9 nucleotides align to TRBD1. This CDR3 is 19 amino acids long. Germline CDR1 is SEHNR and CDR2 is FQNEAQ (reference sequence). V lost 3 bases to trimming and J lost 6 bases; unmatched junction nucleotides: 18. CDR3 sequence: CASSFLRTQGGTGTNEQFF. The CDR3 DNA reads TGTGCCAGCAGCTTCCTACGAACCCAGGGGGGGACAGGGACCAATGAGCAGTTCTTC.

This clonotype occurred many times. V usage is TRBV5-1 and J usage is TRBJ2-7; 9 bases map to TRBD1. The CDR3 is 14 residues long. The germline V gene encodes CDR1 SGHRS and CDR2 YFSETQ. The V segment lost 0 bases and the J segment 2 bases; nucleotides outside the gene matches: 0. The CDR3 sequence: CASSLGQGAYEQYF. CDR3 DNA: TGCGCCAGCAGCTTGGGACAGGGGGCCTACGAGCAGTACTTC.

This clonotype was found many times. This rearrangement joins TRBV12-3 or TRBV12-4 to TRBJ2-7; D is uncertain. CDR3 size: 11 residues. Trimming took off 3 bases at V and 3 bases at J, with 3 bases between the two ends. CDR3 nucleotides: TGTGCCAGCAGTTTGATCTACGAGCAGTACTTC. It encodes CASSLIYEQYF.

This clonotype occurred many times. The gene calls are TRBV4-1 and TRBJ2-5, with 8 bases matching TRBD2. Germline assignment: CDR1 MGHRA and CDR2 YSYEKL. The CDR3 runs to 15 residues. Trimming at V came to 0 bases and at J to 4 bases, leaving 4 bases not matched to a gene. The CDR3 spells CASSQEKRETETQYF. In nucleotides, the CDR3 is TGCGCCAGCAGCCAAGAAAAGCGGGAGACAGAGACCCAGTACTTC.

The sample holds many counts of this clonotype. The chain is built from TRBV7-9 and TRBJ1-6, with 7 nucleotides matching TRBD1. CDR3 length equals 14 residues. CDR1 is SEHNR and CDR2 is FQNEAQ in the germline V gene (reference sequence). V was clipped by 4 bases and J by 8 bases; unmatched bases: 5. CDR3 sequence reads: CASSSTGPYSPLHF. The CDR3 DNA reads as TGTGCCAGCAGCTCGACAGGGCCATATTCACCCCTCCACTTT.

This clonotype occurred many times. This chain uses TRBV6-1 with TRBJ2-7; 8 bases are a match to TRBD1. V shed 9 bases, J shed 6 bases, and the junction held 7 bases outside the gene matches. CDR1 MNHNS and CDR2 SASEGT come from the germline V gene. This CDR3 comprises 12 residues. The CDR3 is CASSFDRGEQYF. In DNA form, the CDR3 reads TGTGCCAGTTCCTTCGACAGGGGCGAGCAGTACTTC.

There are many counts of this clonotype. V is TRBV27 and J is TRBJ1-5; no firm D call. CDR1 is MNHEY and CDR2 is SMNVEV in the germline V gene (reference sequence). The CDR3 extends over 12 amino acids. Between the trimmed V and J ends, which lost 8 bases and 0 bases, there was a span of 5 bases. The CDR3 here is CASWDSNQPQHF. CDR3 coding DNA: TGTGCCAGCTGGGATAGCAATCAGCCCCAGCATTTT.

This clonotype was counted at least ten times. The V and J genes are TRBV30 and TRBJ1-2; D is unclear. The CDR3 is made up of 13 amino acids. Trimming took 0 bases from V and 4 from J, leaving 9 bases between them. CDR1 is GTSNPN and CDR2 is SVGIG in the germline V gene (reference sequence). CDR3 in DNA: TGTGCCTGGAGTGTTGGGCAACGCTATGGCTACACCTTC. It translates to CAWSVGQRYGYTF.

This clonotype showed up just a few times. This chain joins TRBV5-1 and TRBJ2-2, with D uncertain. Trimming removed 0 bases at V and 2 bases at J, with 11 bases between. There are 16 residues in the CDR3. Germline V lookup: CDR1 SGHRS, CDR2 YFSETQ. CDR3 DNA sequence: TGCGCCAGCAGCTTGGCTCGCGCAGCCAACACCGGGGAGCTGTTTTTT. Protein: CASSLARAANTGELFF.

Many counts were recorded for this clonotype. The chain recombines TRBV15 with TRBJ2-7; 9 positions match TRBD2. The J segment lost 2 bases and the V segment lost 5 bases, leaving 7 bases of the junction unmatched. Germline V CDR1 and CDR2: LNHNV, YYDKDF (reference sequence). CDR3 length equals 15 residues. The CDR3 region is CATSPQVAGAYEQYF. The CDR3 DNA reads as TGTGCCACCAGCCCCCAGGTAGCGGGAGCCTACGAGCAGTACTTC.

This clonotype was recorded many times. The J gene is TRBJ2-1, the V gene TRBV29-1, with no clear D. V shed 3 bases and J shed 1 base, with 1 base lying between them. CDR1 and CDR2 from the germline V gene are SQVTM and ANQGSEA. There are 11 residues in the CDR3. The CDR3 DNA sequence: TGCAGCGTTGAGTCCTACAATGAGCAGTTCTTC. Its protein is CSVESYNEQFF.

This clonotype was counted at least ten times. CDR3 coding DNA: TGTGCCAGCAGAGGGGCGGGGAGCACCGGGGAGCTGTTTTTT. Translated, it gives CASRGAGSTGELFF. The chain employs TRBV11-2 and TRBJ2-2, with D perhaps matching TRBD2 (6 bases). Trimming stripped 6 bases from V and 4 bases from J, with 12 bases between. The CDR3 has 14 amino acids. The germline CDR1 and CDR2 sequences are SGHAT and FQNNGV.

Points on this clonotype: A much more abundant neighbour one base away suggests this may be a read error. CDR3 nucleotide sequence: TGTGCCACCAGTGCCGGAGCCAGGTACAGGGGGAACAATGAGCAGTTCTTC. Its protein product is CATSAGARYRGNNEQFF. V gene TRBV24-1 combines with J gene TRBJ2-1; 8 bases fit TRBD1. The J segment lost 5 bases and the V segment lost 5 bases, leaving 13 bases of the junction unmatched. This CDR3 spans 17 amino acids. The V gene's germline CDR1 is KGHDR and CDR2 SFDVKD.

This clonotype was found many times. V is TRBV7-9 and J is TRBJ1-1; TRBD1 is a possible D gene (6 bases). CDR1 and CDR2 from the germline V gene are SEHNR and FQNEAQ (reference sequence). Trimming left V 7 bases short and J 1 base short, with 16 bases between. This CDR3 spans 15 amino acids. The CDR3 protein is CASTSDSLSNTEAFF. CDR3 DNA: TGTGCCAGCACCTCGGACAGTCTTTCGAACACTGAAGCTTTCTTT. Full variable domain (outside the CDR3, taken from reference TRBV7-9 and TRBJ1-1): DTGVSQNPRHKITKRGQNVTFRCDPISEHNRLYWYRQTLGQGPEFLTYFQNEAQLEKSRLLSDRFSAERPKGSFSTLEIQRTEQGDSAMYLCASTSDSLSNTEAFFGQGTRLTVV.

This clonotype was observed a few times. The chain carries TRBV5-1 and TRBJ2-1; 8 bases are shared with TRBD2. The CDR3 runs to 14 residues. After removal of 6 bases from V and 5 bases from J, the junction contained 7 bases not matched to a gene. Germline CDR1 and CDR2: SGHRS and YFSETQ. The CDR3 DNA sequence: TGCGCCAGCACCAGAGCGGGAGAAAACAATGAGCAGTTCTTC. Amino acids: CASTRAGENNEQFF.

This sequence joins TRBV13 and TRBJ2-1; TRBD2 is a possible D gene (6 bases). The V end lost 1 base, the J end lost 0 bases, and 13 bases lay between the germline ends. Germline V gene data show CDR1 as PRHDT and CDR2 as FYEKMQ (reference sequence). The CDR3 extends over 17 amino acids. The CDR3 region is CASSLVRGKSSYNEQFF. The CDR3 bases are TGTGCCAGCAGCTTAGTCCGGGGGAAAAGCTCCTACAATGAGCAGTTCTTC.

This clonotype occurred many times. For the CDR3, the DNA is TGTGCCAGCAGTTCACTAGCGGTCTACGAGCAGTACTTC. This gives the protein CASSSLAVYEQYF. The chain employs TRBV27 and TRBJ2-7; 8 nucleotides align to TRBD2. The CDR3 consists of 13 residues. CDR1 and CDR2 (germline): MNHEY, SMNVEV (reference sequence). V shed 4 bases and J 3 bases; nucleotides not matched to a gene: 2.

The sample holds many counts of this clonotype. V and J are TRBV6-1 and TRBJ2-2, with D possibly TRBD1 on 6 matching bases. Trimming took 5 bases from V and 7 from J, leaving 14 bases between them. CDR1 MNHNS and CDR2 SASEGT come from the germline V gene. This CDR3 is 14 amino acids long. Written as DNA, the CDR3 is TGTGCCAGCAGTTTCTCGGACAGAGGCGGGGAGCTGTTTTTT. Its protein product is CASSFSDRGGELFF.

By frequency in the sample, this clonotype is medium-sized. The chain employs TRBV28 and TRBJ1-1, with no clear D. Germline CDR1 MDHEN, CDR2 SYDVKM. V was clipped by 5 bases and J by 1 base, with 8 bases between them. This CDR3 comprises 13 residues. The CDR3 reads CASSEGSNTEAFF. The CDR3 bases are TGTGCCAGCAGTGAAGGGTCGAACACTGAAGCTTTCTTT.

This clonotype was counted at least ten times. The rearrangement joins TRBV20-1 to TRBJ2-1, with TRBD2 as a possible D gene (5 bases). Trimming cost V 4 bases and J 6 bases, with 10 bases left between them. The germline V gene has CDR1 DFQATT and CDR2 SNEGSKA (reference sequence). The CDR3 contains 12 residues. This chain's CDR3 is CSATGVSNEQFF. The CDR3 DNA reads TGCAGTGCTACCGGGGTCTCCAATGAGCAGTTCTTC.

By sample fraction, this clonotype is medium-sized. The rearrangement links TRBV20-1 to TRBJ2-7, with D uncertain. This CDR3 comprises 11 residues. Germline-derived CDR1 and CDR2 are DFQATT and SNEGSKA (reference sequence). The CDR3 sequence is CSPRSDYEQYF. In DNA form, the CDR3 reads TGCTCCCCCAGGTCCGACTACGAGCAGTACTTC.

This clonotype occurred many times. This chain joins TRBV29-1 and TRBJ2-1; TRBD2 agrees at 7 bases. The CDR3 totals 13 residues. Germline loops: CDR1 SQVTM, CDR2 ANQGSEA. V lost 3 bases, J lost 6 bases, and 5 bases stayed unmatched. Here the CDR3 DNA reads TGCAGCGTTGAGCGGGGCGGGAGCAATGAGCAGTTCTTC. Amino acids: CSVERGGSNEQFF.

In its sample, this clonotype was seen a few times. V is TRBV12-3 or TRBV12-4 and J is TRBJ2-6; no clear D gene. Deletions cut 6 bases from V and 0 bases from J, with 6 bases between. This CDR3 is built from 14 residues. The CDR3 spells CASSPPSGANVLTF. The DNA of the CDR3 is TGTGCCAGCAGCCCACCCTCTGGGGCCAACGTCCTGACTTTC.